This T cell receptor (beta chain) was sequenced during a study of blood T cell repertoires in COVID-19. Study-wide context: Samples of COVID-19 (acute and convalescent) were obtained from the United States, Italy and Spain.

Recruits, aged roughly 18 to 89 years, lived in 20 to 30 US areas. Grouping used clinical history reported by participants in a survey and questionnaire. There are 15 residues in the CDR3. Germline CDR1 GTSNPN, CDR2 SVGIG (reference sequence). V lost 0 bases and J lost 3; bases outside the gene matches: 7. In the original workflow: Using reference gene primer amplification, nucleated cell counts were estimated. Using immunoSEQ multiplex PCR, the repertoire was profiled, and TCRdb retains in-frame clones only, with some absent. V and J calls plus clone size are reproduced from that table; the DNA served to infer D and trimming. The sample lists fewer than 400,000 clones; about nine tenths were seen once.

The chain links TRBV30 to TRBJ1-2; 7 nucleotides align to TRBD1. The clonotype comes from a man aged 30-40 years who had recovered from COVID-19. Sequencing used PBMCs or T cells enriched from blood (not recorded which). Here the CDR3 reads CAWSVGAGGHYGYTF. The CDR3 region has the DNA TGTGCCTGGAGTGTCGGGGCAGGGGGGCACTATGGCTACACCTTC.